A selection of T cell receptor beta chains follows, all from one sample in a study of OX40 agonist ivuxolimab in advanced cancers. Sequencing used immunoSEQ multiplex PCR; TCRdb keeps in-frame clones, though not all of them. The sample records 25,000 or so clones, 80% to 90% being singletons. Specimen: CD4+ or CD8+ T cells sorted from blood, collected in a trial of the OX40 agonist ivuxolimab. Source of these receptors: an adult with an advanced solid tumor such as melanoma, head and neck, liver or kidney cancer. Each CDR3 is given with its conserved first and last residue. The D gene is left open where the match is weak. Size tells how often a clone was seen (once, few, many) or the class of an expanded clone, and some rows leave it out.

CASSLGPFGDQPQHF,TGCGCCAGCAGCTTGGGGCCCTTCGGGGATCAGCCCCAGCATTTT,.,.,TRBJ1-5,TRBV5-1
CASTSSGGSYNEQFF,TGTGCCAGCACCTCGTCAGGGGGCTCCTACAATGAGCAGTTCTTC,TRBD1,.,TRBJ2-1,TRBV27
CASSIEYEQYF,TGTGCCAGCAGTATTGAGTACGAGCAGTACTTC,.,.,TRBJ2-7,TRBV2
CASREGLNTGELFF,TGTGCCAGCAGGGAGGGATTGAACACCGGGGAGCTGTTTTTT,.,medium-sized,TRBJ2-2,TRBV7-2
CASSISGQNTEAFF,TGTGCCAGTAGTATATCGGGACAGAACACTGAAGCTTTCTTT,.,few,TRBJ1-1,TRBV19
CASSQRNLAGGQFF,TGTGCCAGCAGCCAGAGGAACCTAGCGGGAGGGCAGTTCTTC,TRBD2,.,TRBJ2-1,TRBV4-2
CASSQRGLTGNTIYF,TGTGCCAGCAGCCAGAGGGGGCTCACTGGAAACACCATATATTTT,TRBD1,.,TRBJ1-3,TRBV14
CSVQGTSRVTGELFF,TGCAGCGTTCAGGGGACTAGCAGGGTCACCGGGGAGCTGTTTTTT,TRBD2,.,TRBJ2-2,TRBV29-1
CASSLRGGADTQYF,TGTGCCAGCAGCCTCAGGGGGGGAGCAGATACGCAGTATTTT,.,.,TRBJ2-3,TRBV7-6
CASSLGRGLDTDTQYF,TGTGCCAGCAGCTTAGGACGGGGATTAGACACAGATACGCAGTATTTT,.,.,TRBJ2-3,TRBV7-3
CASSSYRGLDGYTF,TGTGCCAGCAGTTCATACAGGGGGCTCGATGGCTACACCTTC,TRBD1,few,TRBJ1-2,TRBV28
CASSRAGSYTEAFF,TGTGCCAGCAGCCGGGCGGGTTCCTACACTGAAGCTTTCTTT,.,.,TRBJ1-1,TRBV7-9
CASSLPQAGASNYYEQFF,TGCGCCAGCAGCTTACCCCAGGCGGGAGCCTCGAACTACTATGAGCAGTTCTTC,TRBD2,.,TRBJ2-1,TRBV5-1
CASSPFERNTIYF,TGTGCCAGCTCACCATTCGAGAGAAACACCATATATTTT,.,.,TRBJ1-3,TRBV18
CASSLGGAGELFF,TGTGCCAGCAGCTTGGGGGGAGCCGGGGAGCTGTTTTTT,.,once,TRBJ2-2,TRBV7-2
CASSVEGEETQYF,TGTGCCAGCAGTGTAGAAGGGGAAGAGACCCAGTACTTC,.,.,TRBJ2-5,TRBV2
CASSRWGGTTITNEKLFF,TGCGCCAGCAGCCGATGGGGGGGTACGACGATAACTAATGAAAAACTGTTTTTT,.,once,TRBJ1-4,TRBV4-1
CASGELRTGRPYEQYF,TGTGCCAGCGGCGAACTCAGGACAGGGCGACCGTACGAGCAGTACTTC,TRBD1,.,TRBJ2-7,TRBV27
CASSQGLGTDTQYF,TGTGCCAGCAGCCAGGGACTAGGTACAGATACGCAGTATTTT,TRBD2,.,TRBJ2-3,TRBV6-5
CASSILGPDTQYF,TGTGCCAGCAGTATCCTCGGCCCAGATACGCAGTATTTT,.,.,TRBJ2-3,TRBV7-2
CASSTVPQETQYF,TGTGCCAGCAGTACAGTACCACAAGAGACCCAGTACTTC,.,.,TRBJ2-5,TRBV6-1
CASSQRGQGSLEAFF,TGCGCCAGCAGCCAACGGGGACAGGGAAGTCTCGAAGCTTTCTTT,TRBD1,.,TRBJ1-1,TRBV4-1
CASSDSTEGDTQYF,TGCGCCAGCAGCGATTCGACAGAGGGCGATACGCAGTATTTT,.,once,TRBJ2-3,TRBV5-1
CASSWTGSTYEQYF,TGTGCCAGCAGTTGGACAGGTTCCACCTACGAGCAGTACTTC,TRBD1,.,TRBJ2-7,TRBV2
CAWSRNPNTEAFF,TGTGCCTGGAGTAGGAATCCGAACACTGAAGCTTTCTTT,.,.,TRBJ1-1,TRBV30
CASSPSSTDTQYF,TGTGCCAGCAGCCCTTCTAGCACAGATACGCAGTATTTT,.,once,TRBJ2-3,TRBV5-4
CASSVAGNTEAFF,TGTGCCAGCTCAGTGGCCGGGAACACTGAAGCTTTCTTT,.,.,TRBJ1-1,TRBV18
CASSLGTVGTDTQYF,TGCGCCAGCAGCTTGGGGACAGTTGGGACAGATACGCAGTATTTT,.,.,TRBJ2-3,TRBV5-1
CASSLTGDTQYF,TGTGCCAGCAGCTTAACAGGGGATACGCAGTATTTT,.,.,TRBJ2-3,TRBV7-8
CASSLQTGAEETQYF,TGCGCCAGCAGCCTACAGACAGGGGCGGAGGAGACCCAGTACTTC,TRBD1,.,TRBJ2-5,TRBV4-3
CASSPEGGRYNYGYTF,TGTGCCAGTAGTCCCGAGGGGGGACGCTATAACTATGGCTACACCTTC,.,.,TRBJ1-2,TRBV19
CASSLGLRQPQHF,TGTGCCAGCAGCTTAGGTCTACGGCAGCCCCAGCATTTT,.,.,TRBJ1-5,TRBV7-6
CASRQSTDTQYF,TGTGCCAGTAGACAGAGCACAGATACGCAGTATTTT,.,.,TRBJ2-3,TRBV19
CASRKATTGYNEQFF,TGTGCCAGCAGGAAGGCGACGACAGGCTACAATGAGCAGTTCTTC,.,.,TRBJ2-1,TRBV2
CASSLPGAYEQYF,TGTGCCAGCAGCTTACCCGGAGCCTACGAGCAGTACTTC,.,.,TRBJ2-7,TRBV5-5
CASSGQQGEETQYF,TGTGCCAGCAGCGGACAACAGGGGGAAGAGACCCAGTACTTC,TRBD1,.,TRBJ2-5,TRBV5-4
CSVGTVYSNTEAFF,TGCAGCGTAGGCACCGTTTATTCGAACACTGAAGCTTTCTTT,.,.,TRBJ1-1,TRBV29-1
CASSLVAVGEKLFF,TGTGCCAGCAGCTTAGTGGCAGTAGGTGAAAAACTGTTTTTT,.,.,TRBJ1-4,TRBV7-3